These 13 T cell receptor beta chains came from one sample sequenced in a study of metastatic and nonmetastatic thyroid tumors. None of the patients had undergone any treatment ahead of thyroid surgery. TCRdb re-processed the PCR reads through MiXCR. The sample carries about 32,000 clones, approximately 7.4% recorded once. Sequencing was carried out using blood. The receptors derive from a female donor with papillary thyroid cancer or a benign thyroid nodule (not recorded which). Some clones in this sample may be carry-over from other donors' samples.

This clone has ten or more counts. The V and J genes are TRBV11-2 and TRBJ1-1; a weak D match, TRBD1 (5 bases). This CDR3 is built from 12 residues. V gave up 6 bases and J gave up 7 bases, with 12 bases separating them. CDR1 and CDR2 (germline): SGHAT, FQNNGV. The CDR3 bases are TGTGCCAGCAGACCACCTGGGGGTGAAGCTTTCTTT. It translates to CASRPPGGEAFF.

As concerns this clone: One base away lies a much larger clone, so this may be a sequencing read error. This chain connects TRBV9 to TRBJ2-7; TRBD2 aligns across 9 bases. V was pared by 5 bases and J by 5 bases, with 8 bases of the junction left unmatched. CDR1 is SGDLS and CDR2 is YYNGEE in the germline V gene. The CDR3 loop spans 14 amino acids. The CDR3 DNA reads as TGTGCCAGCAGTGAGCGGGGGGTCCGGAACGAGCAGTACTTC. Encoded protein: CASSERGVRNEQYF.

This clone was counted ten times or more. This chain connects TRBV10-3 to TRBJ2-7, with 9 bases identical to TRBD1. Germline V gene sequence: CDR1 ENHRY, CDR2 SYGVKD. Germline trimming cut 6 bases from V and 6 bases from J; bases unmatched to any gene: 3. The CDR3 extends over 12 amino acids. CDR3 bases: TGTGCCATCAGCGGACAGGGGCCCGAGCAGTACTTC. This sequence encodes CAISGQGPEQYF.

This clone was seen repeatedly, ten times or more. This chain uses TRBV10-2 with TRBJ1-1, with a tentative D call TRBD1 (5 bases). The germline V gene has CDR1 WSHSY and CDR2 SAAADI. The ends were cut back, 5 bases at V and 0 bases at J, with 13 bases in the middle. There are 15 residues in the CDR3. This chain's CDR3 is CASSSMAGLNTEAFF. CDR3 coding DNA: TGCGCCAGCAGTAGTATGGCAGGGTTGAACACTGAAGCTTTCTTT.

This clone was picked up many times. The chain combines TRBV20-1 with TRBJ1-1; D not resolved. Germline V CDR1 and CDR2: DFQATT, SNEGSKA (reference sequence). This CDR3 region has 13 residues. Deletions cut 1 base from V and 6 bases from J, with 12 bases between. DNA for the CDR3: TGCAGTGCTAGAGGTCCGGGCACCGCTGAAGCTTTCTTT. Protein: CSARGPGTAEAFF.

This clone was seen repeatedly, ten times or more. V and J are TRBV29-1 and TRBJ2-2; D uncertain. Germline V gene data show CDR1 as SQVTM and CDR2 as ANQGSEA. V was trimmed by 5 bases and J by 2 bases, leaving 9 bases between them. This CDR3 comprises 13 residues. CDR3 residues: CSVLHLNTGELFF. The DNA of the CDR3 is TGCAGCGTTTTACACCTCAACACCGGGGAGCTGTTTTTT.

In this sample, this clone turned up many times. The CDR3 carries no conserved terminal phenylalanine or tryptophan, so it likely arises from a read error. The DNA is omitted, as the CDR3 cannot be located on it reliably, and the CDR3 follows TCRdb's listing. The J gene is TRBJ2-6, the V gene TRBV7-8; the listed D gene, TRBD2, was not tested against the DNA. The CDR3 length equals 10 residues, ends included. Germline CDR1 is SGHVS and CDR2 is FQNEAQ. This chain's CDR3 is CASSLSSSSG.

This clone was counted at least ten times. This chain joins TRBV10-3 and TRBJ1-2; D is ambiguous. The CDR3 spans 14 residues. V lost 0 bases to trimming and J lost 7 bases, with 12 bases between them. Per germline, CDR1 ENHRY and CDR2 SYGVKD. CDR3 nucleotide sequence: TGTGCCATCAGTGAGTCGAATTACCAGATTGGCTACACCTTC. Translating it yields CAISESNYQIGYTF.

This clone was recorded a few times. A clone one base away is much larger, so this may be a read error. The V call is TRBV10-3, the J call TRBJ2-7; the match to TRBD2 covers 7 bases. This CDR3 contains 13 residues. Germline values: CDR1 ENHRY, CDR2 SYGVKD. The ends lost 7 bases at V and 7 bases at J; junction bases unmatched: 10. CDR3 sequence reads: CAIKTSKGGEQYF. In DNA form, the CDR3 reads TGTGCCATCAAGACCTCAAAGGGAGGGGAGCAGTACTTC.

This clone was counted at least ten times. The chain couples TRBV19 to TRBJ2-7; no reliable D call. The CDR3 runs to 15 residues. V was clipped by 6 bases and J by 1 base, with 16 bases between them. The germline V gene has CDR1 LNHDA and CDR2 SQIVND (reference sequence). The CDR3 DNA reads TGTGCCAGTAGCTCCCTCCCGCTGAATTCCTACGAGCAGTACTTC. The encoded protein is CASSSLPLNSYEQYF.

This clone occurred many times. The V gene is TRBV24-1, the J gene TRBJ2-7; D is ambiguous. The CDR3 totals 15 residues. The ends were cut back, 0 bases at V and 2 bases at J, with 10 bases in the middle. The germline V gene encodes CDR1 KGHDR and CDR2 SFDVKD. The CDR3 DNA reads as TGTGCCACCAGTGATTTGCGCCCAGCGACCTACGAGCAGTACTTC. Residues: CATSDLRPATYEQYF.

To note about this clone: A much larger clone sits a single nucleotide away, making a read error possible. The chain uses TRBV7-3 and TRBJ2-5; 8 bases match TRBD2. Germline lookup yields CDR1 SGHTA and CDR2 FQGTGA. This CDR3 spans 14 amino acids. The CDR3 DNA reads TGTGCCAGCAGCTTGAGCGGGGGAAAAGATACCCAGTACTTC. This sequence encodes CASSLSGGKDTQYF.

On this clone: One base away lies a much larger clone, so this may be a sequencing read error. The rearrangement links TRBV29-1 to TRBJ2-7; D is possibly TRBD2 (6 bases). Trimming removed 1 base from V and 5 bases from J, with 24 bases in between. This CDR3 comprises 17 residues. Germline V lookup: CDR1 SQVTM, CDR2 ANQGSEA. CDR3: CSVEAPAGTFWNDEQYF. The CDR3 DNA sequence: TGCAGCGTTGAAGCCCCTGCGGGAACGTTCTGGAATGACGAGCAGTACTTC.